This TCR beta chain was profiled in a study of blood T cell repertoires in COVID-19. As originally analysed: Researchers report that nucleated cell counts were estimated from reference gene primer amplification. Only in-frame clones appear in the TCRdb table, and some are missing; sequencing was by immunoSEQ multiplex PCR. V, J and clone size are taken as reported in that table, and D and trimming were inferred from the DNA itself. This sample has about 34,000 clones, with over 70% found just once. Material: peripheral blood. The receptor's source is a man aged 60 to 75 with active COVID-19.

For the CDR3, the DNA is TGTGCCAGCGATACAGGGCTAACAGATACGCAGTATTTT. This sequence encodes CASDTGLTDTQYF. J is TRBJ2-3 and V is TRBV7-9; possible D gene TRBD1, 6 bases. Germline CDR1 and CDR2: SEHNR and FQNEAQ (reference sequence). V was pared by 8 bases and J by 3 bases, with 12 bases between. This CDR3 contains 13 residues.